This T cell receptor (beta chain) was obtained from a study of CD8 T cells in Susac syndrome (dated by TCRdb to the late 2010s). Describing the broader study: Whether CD8+ T cell activation and differentiation in Susac syndrome was antigen driven was tested using repertoire sequencing. The clonality of the CD8+ T cell repertoire was compared across approximately eleven healthy donors, some 14 Susac syndrome patients and around 15 multiple sclerosis patients.

RNA was extracted using the RNeasy kit, and roughly 0.45 to 1 microgram was reverse transcribed with random hexamers. TCR beta CDR3 regions were amplified with the immunoSEQ multiplex PCR assay covering 54 Vbeta and 13 Jbeta segments. PCR amplification bias was corrected using a synthetic template baseline for primer optimization and computational correction. The authors' pipeline ran thus. Reads were annotated to V, D and J genes per IMGT and analyzed with immunoSEQ Analyzer, keeping only productive sequences. To calculate clonality, Shannon entropy was normalized by log2 of the number of productive unique sequences and then subtracted from one. For each patient and control, public and private clones were evaluated among the 100 most prevalent clones. Clones were defined as Susac-specific if absent from the healthy and MS cohorts, from 900 to 1,300 published viral clones and from other ImmuneACCESS disease sequences. The public reads were reanalyzed by TCRdb: fastp trimming at Q25, MiXCR alignment, in-frame beta chains only. Rows with a matching CDR3 protein are joined into one entry that keeps the most common DNA and genes. The V and J calls reflect TCRdb's pipeline rather than the authors' work. Within this sample are about 150,000 distinct CDR3 sequences, with approximately 96% of them counted one time only. 0.2% to 0.25% of the sample goes to the ten largest clones.

Between the V and J ends, shortened by 0 bases and 3 bases respectively, the junction contains 12 bases. Including the terminal cysteine and phenylalanine, the CDR3 comprises 15 residues. This entry keeps only the CDR3 DNA: 45 bases, framed from base 1. CDR1 and CDR2, per the germline V gene, are SGHVS and FQNEAQ. A note on this clonotype: The clone's antigen remains unknown. No much larger clone exists at a distance of one base, and base qualities are not known.

High-throughput TCR beta sequencing profiled peripheral blood CD8+ and CD4+ T cells from healthy donors, Susac syndrome patients and multiple sclerosis patients. Multiple sclerosis controls were treatment-naive patients with stable or active relapsing-remitting disease fulfilling revised McDonald criteria. CD8+ TEMRA cells were enriched by FACS, while bulk CD8+ and CD4+ T cells were purified by magnetic negative isolation. Blood was drawn into EDTA tubes, processed within 24 hours, and PBMCs were isolated by density gradient centrifugation. PBMCs intended for TCR sequencing were cryopreserved in liquid nitrogen and thawed later in a water bath at 37 degrees C. The sorted or isolated CD4+, CD8+ and CD8+ TEMRA cells had a purity of 90% or higher. Overall study outcomes, separate from this receptor: The number of individuals in the TCR sequencing and HLA analysis was recognized as being relatively small.

The receptor's source is a human donor with multiple sclerosis. The sample consisted of CD8+ T cells from PBMCs. The sequence joins TRBV7-8 to TRBJ2-7; the D gene cannot be resolved reliably. The CDR3 protein: CASSLAWSGDYEQYF. In nucleotides, the sequence is TGTGCCAGCAGCTTAGCGTGGTCGGGTGACTACGAGCAGTACTTC.